The entry below describes one TCR beta chain. Its cognate antigen is unknown. Assay used: immunoSEQ multiplex PCR; TCRdb lists only in-frame clones, some missing. The sample yields some 900,000 clones, 76% seen once. The data were taken from a study of shared clonotypes between healthy human individuals. Study-wide points: The sharing of roughly 5% of naive CD4 clonotypes was seen across a few donors. There were few donors, and this limited the genetic and exposure-history diversity represented. Rarefaction gave evidence that sorted-subset sequencing remained incomplete despite large depth.

The CDR3 contains 17 residues. The germline CDR1 and CDR2 sequences are SGHTA and FQGTGA. V lost 3 bases, J lost 5 bases, and 21 bases lay in between. The TCR was taken from a young man in good health. The chain joins TRBV7-3 to TRBJ2-3, with TRBD2 as a possible D gene (6 bases). The sample comprised memory CD4+ T cells sorted from blood. As to subset: CD45RA-negative fraction. The CDR3 region has the DNA TGTGCCAGCAGCTTCCACCCAACACTAGCTCCGGGAGATACGCAGTATTTT. This gives the protein CASSFHPTLAPGDTQYF.